The present T cell receptor (beta chain) was sequenced within a study of T cell repertoires in cytomegalovirus infection (dated by TCRdb to about 2019). Some background on the complete study: The HLA type of each donor mattered for the analysis, because public TCR beta signatures pointed to carriage of CMV infection along with the matching HLA type. Study-level results and caveats: Cumulative frequency of public TCR beta family members discriminated carriers of CMV infection plus the relevant HLA type in this cohort and an independent roughly 350-donor cohort. The ex vivo response was dominated by HLA-C-restricted CMV-specific TCR beta clonotypes, which also provided the single most frequent clonotype in two of eight donors.

On this clonotype: It lacks a known antigen. The record has no base qualities; no much larger clone is one base away.

Instrument on record: Illumina HiSeq 1500. TCRdb passed the public sequencing reads through fastp at Q25 and MiXCR, retaining productive beta sequences. Entries that share a CDR3 protein sequence are merged under the most common genes and DNA. The sample table holds tens of thousands of distinct CDR3 sequences, of which roughly 32% were seen once. Just under 70% of the sample lies in the top ten. The sequence came from a human donor in good health (CMV status not recorded). Some clones in this sample may be carry-over from other donors' samples. The sequencing sample was made of PBMCs, sequenced either directly or after in vitro stimulation (not recorded which).

CDR3 protein: CASSLGRGTSGSRNTDTQYF. The DNA sequence follows: TGTGCCAGCAGTTTGGGGAGGGGGACTAGCGGGAGCAGGAACACAGATACGCAGTATTTT. Recombination linked TRBV12-3 or TRBV12-4 to TRBJ2-3, and TRBD2 matches 14 of the central bases. The germline V and J ends show losses of 3 bases and 2 bases respectively, and no gene match explains 13 bases of the junction. From cysteine to phenylalanine, the CDR3 is 20 amino acids long. The kept DNA is CDR3 alone, 60 bases in frame from the first base.